Listed below are T cell receptor beta chains from one sample, sequenced in a study of glioma-infiltrating T cells. TCRdb passed the multiplex PCR reads through MiXCR, listing each CDR3 protein once. Found here are more than 9,000 distinct CDR3 sequences, approximately 57% of them singletons; the top ten hold 20% to 25%. Specimen: glioma tissue, nonneoplastic brain tissue, or PBMCs (not recorded which). These receptors came from a human donor with low-grade glioma or glioblastoma, undergoing nonglioma brain surgery, or in good health (not recorded which). Both conserved end residues are part of each CDR3. D genes are given only for firm matches. Expanded clones are given a class, and other clones once, few, many or no size at all.

clone size: .
J gene: TRBJ1-1
V gene: TRBV6-2/TRBV6-3
D gene: .
CDR3 protein: CASGGGENTKAFF
CDR3 DNA: TGTGCCAGCGGGGGAGGGGAGAACACTAAAGCTTTCTTT

clone size: .
J gene: TRBJ1-1
V gene: TRBV14
D gene: .
CDR3 protein: CASRTTQGTEAFF
CDR3 DNA: TGTGCCAGCCGCACAACACAGGGCACTGAAGCTTTCTTT

clone size: .
J gene: TRBJ1-1
V gene: TRBV20-1
D gene: .
CDR3 protein: CSADDMEGAGTEALF
CDR3 DNA: TGCAGTGCCGATGATATGGAGGGCGCGGGGACTGAAGCTTTATTT

clone size: once
J gene: TRBJ2-1
V gene: TRBV6-2/TRBV6-3
D gene: .
CDR3 protein: CASSLTSFDEQFF
CDR3 DNA: TGTGCCAGCAGCTTGACAAGCTTCGATGAGCAGTTCTTC

clone size: many
J gene: TRBJ2-1
V gene: TRBV12-3/TRBV12-4
D gene: .
CDR3 protein: CASSSPDNHEFF
CDR3 DNA: TGTGCCAGCAGTTCCCCAGATAACCATGAGTTCTTC

clone size: .
J gene: TRBJ2-1
V gene: TRBV4-2
D gene: .
CDR3 protein: CASSPARSSYNKKFF
CDR3 DNA: TGTGCCAGCAGCCCAGCCAGGAGCTCCTACAATAAGAAGTTCTTC

clone size: .
J gene: TRBJ2-1
V gene: TRBV6-4
D gene: .
CDR3 protein: CTSSEEVRNEQFF
CDR3 DNA: TGTACCAGCAGTGAAGAAGTGAGGAATGAGCAGTTCTTC

clone size: many
J gene: TRBJ2-2
V gene: TRBV28
D gene: .
CDR3 protein: CASSSAFVGTGELFF
CDR3 DNA: TGTGCCAGCAGTTCCGCGTTTGTGGGCACCGGGGAGCTGTTTTTT

clone size: medium-sized
J gene: TRBJ1-3
V gene: TRBV28
D gene: TRBD1
CDR3 protein: CASRSGTGGAHTIYF
CDR3 DNA: TGTGCCAGCAGATCCGGGACAGGGGGCGCACACACCATATATTTT

clone size: many
J gene: TRBJ2-7
V gene: TRBV7-8
D gene: .
CDR3 protein: CASSPYSGSYEQYF
CDR3 DNA: TGTGCCAGCAGCCCATACTCTGGATCCTACGAGCAGTACTTC

clone size: .
J gene: TRBJ2-1
V gene: TRBV7-9
D gene: .
CDR3 protein: CDSSLGRGAPYNEQFF
CDR3 DNA: TGTGACAGCAGCTTAGGACGGGGCGCGCCATACAATGAGCAGTTCTTC

clone size: .
J gene: TRBJ2-3
V gene: TRBV18
D gene: TRBD2
CDR3 protein: CASSPLKTSGSSDTQYF
CDR3 DNA: TGTGCCAGCTCACCACTCAAGACTAGCGGGAGTTCAGATACGCAGTATTTT

clone size: .
J gene: TRBJ2-7
V gene: TRBV6-2/TRBV6-3
D gene: .
CDR3 protein: CASSYSDSRDYEQYF
CDR3 DNA: TGTGCCAGCAGTTACTCGGACAGCAGGGACTACGAGCAGTACTTC

clone size: medium-sized
J gene: TRBJ2-3
V gene: TRBV20-1
D gene: .
CDR3 protein: CSARDHLRTDTQYF
CDR3 DNA: TGCAGTGCTAGAGATCACCTTAGGACAGATACGCAGTATTTT

clone size: .
J gene: TRBJ1-1
V gene: TRBV4-1
D gene: .
CDR3 protein: CASSQDQGSFTEAFF
CDR3 DNA: TGCGCCAGCAGCCAGGACCAGGGTAGTTTCACTGAAGCCTTCTTT

clone size: .
J gene: TRBJ1-1
V gene: TRBV24-1
D gene: .
CDR3 protein: CATSDNGGTEAFF
CDR3 DNA: TGTGCCACCAGTGATAACGGGGGAACTGAAGCTTTCTTT

clone size: once
J gene: TRBJ1-2
V gene: TRBV7-2
D gene: .
CDR3 protein: CASSTPYRAKYGYTF
CDR3 DNA: TGTGCCAGCAGCACACCCTACCGGGCCAAATATGGCTACACCTTC

clone size: medium-sized
J gene: TRBJ2-5
V gene: TRBV4-1
D gene: .
CDR3 protein: CASSQGGPQETQYF
CDR3 DNA: TGCGCCAGCAGCCAAGGGGGTCCCCAAGAGACCCAGTACTTC

clone size: .
J gene: TRBJ1-1
V gene: TRBV6-1
D gene: TRBD1
CDR3 protein: CASSATGDNTEACF
CDR3 DNA: TGTGCCAGCAGTGCGACAGGGGACAACACTGAAGCTTGCTTT

clone size: .
J gene: TRBJ2-5
V gene: TRBV20-1
D gene: TRBD2
CDR3 protein: CSAISGSRQEAEYF
CDR3 DNA: TGCAGTGCTATCAGCGGGAGTCGGCAAGAGGCCGAGTACTTC

clone size: .
J gene: TRBJ1-5
V gene: TRBV6-2/TRBV6-3
D gene: TRBD1
CDR3 protein: CAIGGQGAGEPQHF
CDR3 DNA: TGTGCCATAGGGGGACAGGGGGCTGGCGAGCCCCAGCATTTT

clone size: medium-sized
J gene: TRBJ1-1
V gene: TRBV6-1
D gene: .
CDR3 protein: CASMGDLNTEAFF
CDR3 DNA: TGTGCCAGCATGGGGGACCTGAACACTGAAGCTTTCTTT

clone size: once
J gene: TRBJ2-7
V gene: TRBV4-2
D gene: TRBD2
CDR3 protein: CASSPLAGGGYEQYF
CDR3 DNA: TGTGCCAGCAGCCCACTAGCGGGAGGAGGATACGAGCAGTACTTC

clone size: .
J gene: TRBJ2-3
V gene: TRBV7-2
D gene: TRBD2
CDR3 protein: CASSFGTSFHTQYF
CDR3 DNA: TGTGCCAGCAGCTTCGGGACTAGTTTCCATACGCAGTATTTT

clone size: .
J gene: TRBJ2-7
V gene: TRBV27
D gene: .
CDR3 protein: CASSFGSLAEQYF
CDR3 DNA: TGTGCCAGCTCATTTGGCAGTTTAGCCGAGCAGTACTTC

clone size: .
J gene: TRBJ1-1
V gene: TRBV19
D gene: .
CDR3 protein: CASSLENRQAFF
CDR3 DNA: TGTGCCAGTAGTTTGGAGAACAGACAGGCTTTCTTT

clone size: many
J gene: TRBJ2-7
V gene: TRBV29-1
D gene: .
CDR3 protein: CSVGNYYEQYF
CDR3 DNA: TGCAGCGTGGGGAATTACTACGAGCAGTACTTC

clone size: many
J gene: TRBJ2-7
V gene: TRBV20-1
D gene: .
CDR3 protein: CSAPLREAQYF
CDR3 DNA: TGCAGTGCGCCCCTTCGAGAAGCCCAGTACTTC

clone size: .
J gene: TRBJ2-1
V gene: TRBV7-2
D gene: .
CDR3 protein: CASLYRRREQFF
CDR3 DNA: TGTGCCAGCTTATATAGGAGGCGTGAGCAGTTCTTC

clone size: many
J gene: TRBJ2-7
V gene: TRBV15
D gene: TRBD2
CDR3 protein: CATSRARLAGVRLREQYF
CDR3 DNA: TGTGCCACCAGCAGAGCTAGGCTAGCGGGCGTAAGGCTTCGCGAGCAGTACTTC

clone size: many
J gene: TRBJ1-1
V gene: TRBV30
D gene: .
CDR3 protein: CAWSVGGNTEAFF
CDR3 DNA: TGTGCCTGGAGTGTTGGAGGGAACACTGAAGCTTTCTTT

clone size: medium-sized
J gene: TRBJ2-5
V gene: TRBV20-1
D gene: .
CDR3 protein: CSAQTLLSQYF
CDR3 DNA: TGCAGTGCGCAGACCCTTTTGTCCCAGTACTTC

clone size: .
J gene: TRBJ1-4
V gene: TRBV28
D gene: TRBD1
CDR3 protein: CASLGQSNEKLFF
CDR3 DNA: TGTGCCAGCCTGGGACAGTCTAATGAAAAACTGTTTTTT

clone size: many
J gene: TRBJ2-7
V gene: TRBV3-1
D gene: TRBD2
CDR3 protein: CAISQEEGLAGEAQYF
CDR3 DNA: TGTGCCATCAGCCAAGAAGAGGGACTAGCGGGAGAGGCGCAGTACTTC

clone size: .
J gene: TRBJ2-5
V gene: TRBV28
D gene: .
CDR3 protein: CASSYTYQETQYF
CDR3 DNA: TGTGCCAGCAGTTATACATACCAAGAGACCCAGTACTTC

clone size: .
J gene: TRBJ1-5
V gene: TRBV2
D gene: .
CDR3 protein: CASSETGKSNQTQHF
CDR3 DNA: TGTGCCAGCAGTGAAACCGGAAAGTCCAATCAGACCCAGCATTTT

clone size: .
J gene: TRBJ2-7
V gene: TRBV3-1
D gene: .
CDR3 protein: CADSQQLRRRSTYEQYF
CDR3 DNA: TGTGCCGACAGCCAACAGCTGAGACGTCGATCTACCTACGAGCAGTACTTC

clone size: .
J gene: TRBJ2-1
V gene: TRBV3-1
D gene: .
CDR3 protein: CASSQTSEQFF
CDR3 DNA: TGTGCCAGCAGCCAAACAAGTGAGCAGTTCTTC

clone size: once
J gene: TRBJ2-1
V gene: TRBV2
D gene: TRBD1
CDR3 protein: CARSGQGYNEQFF
CDR3 DNA: TGTGCCAGATCGGGACAGGGGTACAATGAGCAGTTCTTC

clone size: .
J gene: TRBJ1-1
V gene: TRBV6-6
D gene: .
CDR3 protein: CASSYSQSYTEAFF
CDR3 DNA: TGTGCCAGCAGTTACTCGCAGTCATACACTGAAGCTTTCTTT

clone size: many
J gene: TRBJ2-1
V gene: TRBV29-1
D gene: .
CDR3 protein: CSLQLSSYNEQFF
CDR3 DNA: TGCAGCTTACAGCTTAGCTCCTACAATGAGCAGTTCTTC

clone size: .
J gene: TRBJ2-3
V gene: TRBV28
D gene: .
CDR3 protein: CARSLDVVTDTQYF
CDR3 DNA: TGTGCTAGAAGTTTAGACGTGGTAACAGATACGCAGTATTTT

clone size: .
J gene: TRBJ2-1
V gene: TRBV2
D gene: .
CDR3 protein: CAISGEQWAWFEQFF
CDR3 DNA: TGTGCCATCAGTGGTGAACAGTGGGCTTGGTTTGAGCAGTTCTTC

clone size: medium-sized
J gene: TRBJ1-1
V gene: TRBV7-9
D gene: .
CDR3 protein: CASSVESEAFF
CDR3 DNA: TGTGCCAGCAGCGTTGAATCTGAAGCTTTCTTT

clone size: .
J gene: TRBJ2-5
V gene: TRBV19
D gene: .
CDR3 protein: CASSPHTQETQYF
CDR3 DNA: TGTGCCAGCAGTCCACACACGCAAGAGACCCAGTACTTC

clone size: .
J gene: TRBJ2-3
V gene: TRBV14
D gene: .
CDR3 protein: CARSPHRDTQYF
CDR3 DNA: TGTGCCAGAAGCCCCCATAGGGATACGCAGTATTTT

clone size: .
J gene: TRBJ1-1
V gene: TRBV28
D gene: .
CDR3 protein: CASSLCLHLNTESFF
CDR3 DNA: TGTGCCAGCAGTTTGTGTTTACATTTAAACACTGAATCTTTCTTT

clone size: medium-sized
J gene: TRBJ1-5
V gene: TRBV7-2
D gene: .
CDR3 protein: CASSSAGAGFQPQHF
CDR3 DNA: TGTGCCAGCAGCTCAGCAGGGGCCGGGTTTCAGCCCCAGCATTTT

clone size: .
J gene: TRBJ2-5
V gene: TRBV11-2
D gene: .
CDR3 protein: CASRHMETKYF
CDR3 DNA: TGTGCCAGCAGACATATGGAGACCAAGTACTTC

clone size: many
J gene: TRBJ2-1
V gene: TRBV5-1
D gene: .
CDR3 protein: CASSPDRGGYNEQFF
CDR3 DNA: TGCGCCAGCAGCCCCGACAGGGGAGGGTACAATGAGCAGTTCTTC

clone size: once
J gene: TRBJ2-5
V gene: TRBV2
D gene: .
CDR3 protein: CASRSGVSVGGTKYF
CDR3 DNA: TGTGCCAGCAGATCAGGGGTGAGCGTAGGAGGGACCAAGTACTTC

clone size: many
J gene: TRBJ2-2
V gene: TRBV28
D gene: TRBD1
CDR3 protein: CASSVTGADGELFF
CDR3 DNA: TGTGCCAGCAGTGTCACAGGGGCGGACGGGGAGCTGTTTTTT